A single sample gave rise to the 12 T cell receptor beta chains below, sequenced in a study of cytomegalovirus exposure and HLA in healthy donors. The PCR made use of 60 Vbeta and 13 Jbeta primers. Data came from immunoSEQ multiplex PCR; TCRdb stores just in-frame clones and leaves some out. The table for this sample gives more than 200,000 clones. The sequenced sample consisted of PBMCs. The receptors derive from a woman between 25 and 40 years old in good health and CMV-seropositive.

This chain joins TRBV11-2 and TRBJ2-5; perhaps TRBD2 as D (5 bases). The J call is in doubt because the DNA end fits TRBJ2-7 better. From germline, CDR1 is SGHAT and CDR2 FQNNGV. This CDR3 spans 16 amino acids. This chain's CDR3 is CASSWVSATTGYEQYF. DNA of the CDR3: TGTGCCAGCAGCTGGGTTAGCGCAACTACTGGCTACGAGCAGTACTTC.

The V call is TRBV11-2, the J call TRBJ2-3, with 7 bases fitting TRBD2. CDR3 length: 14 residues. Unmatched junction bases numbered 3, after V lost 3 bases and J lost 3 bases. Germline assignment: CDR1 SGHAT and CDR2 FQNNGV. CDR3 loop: CASSLGGGTDTQYF. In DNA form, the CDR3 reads TGTGCCAGCAGCTTGGGGGGGGGTACAGATACGCAGTATTTT.

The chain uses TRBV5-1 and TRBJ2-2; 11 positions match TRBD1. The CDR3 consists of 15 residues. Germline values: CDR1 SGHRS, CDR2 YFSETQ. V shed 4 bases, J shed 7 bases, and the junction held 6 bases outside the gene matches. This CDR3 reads CASSRGTGGLGELFF. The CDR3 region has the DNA TGCGCCAGCAGCAGAGGGACAGGGGGTCTCGGGGAGCTGTTTTTT.

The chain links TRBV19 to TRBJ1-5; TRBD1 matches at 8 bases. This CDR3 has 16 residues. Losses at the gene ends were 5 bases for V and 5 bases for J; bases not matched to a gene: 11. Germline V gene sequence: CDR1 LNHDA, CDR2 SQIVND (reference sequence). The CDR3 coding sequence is TGTGCCAGTAGTGTCAGGGGGCGATTTGGTTATCAGCCCCAGCATTTT. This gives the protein CASSVRGRFGYQPQHF.

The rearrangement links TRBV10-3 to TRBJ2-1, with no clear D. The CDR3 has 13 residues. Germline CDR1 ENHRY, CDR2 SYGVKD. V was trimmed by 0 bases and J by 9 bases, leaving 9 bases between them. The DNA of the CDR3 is TGTGCCATCAGTGAGTCCCTATCAGGTGAGCAGTTCTTC. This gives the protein CAISESLSGEQFF.

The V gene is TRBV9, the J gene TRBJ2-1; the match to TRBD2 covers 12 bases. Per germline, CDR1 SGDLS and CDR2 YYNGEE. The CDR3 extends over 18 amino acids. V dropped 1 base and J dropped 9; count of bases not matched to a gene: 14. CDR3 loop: CASSVFPSGRAGGSEQFF. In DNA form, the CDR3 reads TGTGCCAGCAGCGTATTTCCTAGCGGGAGGGCCGGGGGGAGTGAGCAGTTCTTC.

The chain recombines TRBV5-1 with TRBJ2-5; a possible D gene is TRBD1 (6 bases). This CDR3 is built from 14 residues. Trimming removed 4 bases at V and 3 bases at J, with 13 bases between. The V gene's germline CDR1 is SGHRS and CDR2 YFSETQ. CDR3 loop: CASSLQGWEETQYF. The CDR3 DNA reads TGCGCCAGCAGCCTGCAGGGGTGGGAAGAGACCCAGTACTTC.

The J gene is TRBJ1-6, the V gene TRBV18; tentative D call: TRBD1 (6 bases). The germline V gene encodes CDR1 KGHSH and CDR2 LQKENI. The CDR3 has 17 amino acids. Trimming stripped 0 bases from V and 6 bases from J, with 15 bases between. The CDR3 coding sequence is TGTGCCAGCTCACCACCGAATGCTGGACAGCTTAATTCACCCCTCCACTTT. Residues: CASSPPNAGQLNSPLHF.

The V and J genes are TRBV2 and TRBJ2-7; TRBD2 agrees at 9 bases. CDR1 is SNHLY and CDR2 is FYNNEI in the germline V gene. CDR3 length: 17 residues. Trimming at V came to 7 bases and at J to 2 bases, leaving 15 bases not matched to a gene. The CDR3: CASTQGPSGIVPYEQYF. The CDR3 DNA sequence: TGTGCCAGCACCCAAGGGCCTAGCGGGATCGTTCCCTACGAGCAGTACTTC.

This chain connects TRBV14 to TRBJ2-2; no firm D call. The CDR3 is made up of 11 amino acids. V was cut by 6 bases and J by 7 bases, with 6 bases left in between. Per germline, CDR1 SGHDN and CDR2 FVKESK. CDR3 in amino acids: CASRENGELFF. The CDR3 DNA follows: TGTGCCAGCAGAGAGAACGGGGAGCTGTTTTTT. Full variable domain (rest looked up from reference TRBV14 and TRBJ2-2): EAGVTQFPSHSVIEKGQTVTLRCDPISGHDNLYWYRRVMGKEIKFLLHFVKESKQDESGMPNNRFLAERTGGTYSTLKVQPAELEDSGVYFCASRENGELFFGEGSRLTVL.

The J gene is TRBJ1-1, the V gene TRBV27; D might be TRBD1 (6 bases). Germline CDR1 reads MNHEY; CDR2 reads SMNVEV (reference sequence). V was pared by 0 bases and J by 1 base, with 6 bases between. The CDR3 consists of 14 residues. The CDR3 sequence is CASSLSRGNTEAFF. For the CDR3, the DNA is TGTGCCAGCAGTTTATCCAGGGGGAACACTGAAGCTTTCTTT.

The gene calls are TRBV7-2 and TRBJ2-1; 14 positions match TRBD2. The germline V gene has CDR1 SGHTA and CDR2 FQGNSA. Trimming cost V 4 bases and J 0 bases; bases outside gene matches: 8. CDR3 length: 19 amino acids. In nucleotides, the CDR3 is TGTGCCAGCAGCTCTAGAGTGGGACTAGCGGGAGTCTCCTACAATGAGCAGTTCTTC. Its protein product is CASSSRVGLAGVSYNEQFF.